This TCR beta chain appears in the sequencing data of a study of CD8 T cells in ankylosing spondylitis. Making the TCR beta libraries involved quantitative 5'-RACE with molecular barcodes. TCRdb used MiXCR to reprocess the 5' RACE reads, holding one entry per CDR3 protein. The sample shows 250,000 to 350,000 distinct CDR3 sequences, about 20% of them seen only once. This clonotype was counted a few times. The antigen is undetermined. Whole-study results and caveats: Prior work had noted some motif variants in reactive arthritis blood and synovial fluid. Among TCR beta sequences, a motif of under 10 highly homologous variants appeared characteristic of ankylosing spondylitis blood.

The sequenced sample was blood, either unsorted or a sorted T cell fraction (not recorded which). The source is a male donor with ankylosing spondylitis or in good health (not recorded which).

The DNA of the CDR3 is TGTGCCAGCTCCGGGGGCATGCAGGAAAAACTGTTTTTT. Residues: CASSGGMQEKLFF. The chain links TRBV12-3 or TRBV12-4 to TRBJ1-4; tentative D call: TRBD1 (6 bases). The CDR3 totals 13 residues. The germline V and J ends were trimmed by 8 bases and 8 bases, with 15 bases remaining between them.